This entry concerns a single TCR beta chain. The clone's antigen remains unknown. Base qualities are not at hand, and no much larger clone is one base apart. Participants in the prospective study were aged roughly 18 to 100 years, lived in some 24 United States geographic areas, and enrolled through a virtual design. To assign participants to cohorts, the prospective study relied on clinical history that participants themselves reported in a screening survey and a study questionnaire. Recovered participants in ImmuneRACE Cohort 3 were defined by two consecutive negative NP/OP PCR tests, clearance by a healthcare professional, or resolution of symptoms. In the prospective study, mobile phlebotomists collected whole blood, serum and a nasopharyngeal or oropharyngeal swab from each participant. Additional blood draws and questionnaires over an approximately two-month period could optionally be provided by prospective study participants. Before DNA extraction, prospective study blood samples were shipped either frozen or at room temperature.

The data belong to a study of blood T cell repertoires in COVID-19 (TCRdb year 2020). For the study in its entirety: Samples covering the acute and convalescent phases of COVID-19 were provided by collaborators in the United States, Italy and Spain. The prospective study material was composed of cDNA or gDNA derived from T cells, B-cell-depleted T cells, or PBMCs. Deeply sampled blood TCRbeta repertoires from subjects exposed to, actively infected with, or recovered from COVID-19 were included in the dataset. The repertoires were released in a freely available public database meant as a resource for research on the immune response to SARS-CoV-2. Samples came from the ongoing ImmuneRACE study (first 160 participants) plus 1,254 subjects from 6 global collaborators. Nearly every sample came with metadata listing a de-identified subject ID, COVID-19 status, age in years and sex. Where available, HLA class I and class II types were obtained from metadata supplied by the sample provider rather than from assay-based typing. What the research found in general, with its limitations: How much clinical and demographic metadata was included differed by source and by participant, and the metadata was provided uncurated.

Counted from cysteine to phenylalanine, this CDR3 has 14 amino acids. This entry keeps only the CDR3 DNA: 42 bases, framed from base 1. The germline V gene supplies CDR1 MNHEY and CDR2 SVGAGI. For this chain, trimming is 5 bases at the V end and 8 bases at the J end, and the number of junction bases without a gene match is 10. TCRbeta CDR3 regions were amplified from genomic DNA using the immunoSEQ Assay, a bias-controlled multiplex PCR. Per the source publication's procedure: Nucleated cell counts per sample were estimated from amplification of reference gene primers within the assay. To quantify the absolute abundance of each unique TCRbeta CDR3 rearrangement, sequence reads were collapsed and filtered. For each sample, productive Simpson clonality was calculated as the square root of Simpson's diversity index across productive rearrangements. Entries here come from immuneACCESS through TCRdb and include only in-frame sequences with V and J called. Some clones fail to appear in such tables; in the studies checked, an unresolved V gene covers under half of the shortfall, and the cause of the remainder is unknown. V, J and clone size are taken as reported in that table, and D and trimming were inferred from the DNA itself. The sample records some 340,000 clones, roughly four fifths of which are singletons. Of the sample, 5.1% falls within the top ten clones.

The sequenced material came from PBMCs or T cells enriched from blood (not recorded which). The receptor comes from a woman aged 45-59 years who had recovered from COVID-19. The receptor chain draws on TRBV6-5 and TRBJ1-2; 8 junctional bases match TRBD1. In nucleotides, the sequence is TGTGCCAGCAGTCCACAATCAGGGACAGGCGGCTACACCTTC. Translated, it reads CASSPQSGTGGYTF.